What follows are 10 T cell receptor beta chains derived from one specimen sequenced in a study of blood T cell repertoires in COVID-19. Repertoires were generated with immunoSEQ multiplex PCR, while TCRdb's copy carries only in-frame clones and drops some. Of 300,000 or so clones in the sample, around 87% were seen once. The specimen was peripheral blood. These TCRs come from a woman aged 40 to 55 who had recovered from COVID-19.

The genes are TRBV7-9 and TRBJ1-2; D might be TRBD1 (6 bases). In germline, CDR1 is SEHNR, CDR2 FQNEAQ (reference sequence). The CDR3 has 14 amino acids. With 6 bases removed from V and 6 bases from J, the gap between germline ends came to 17 bases. The CDR3 coding sequence is TGTGCCAGCAGTCGGACAGACAACTCCGATGGCTACACCTTC. Protein product: CASSRTDNSDGYTF. Full variable domain (rest looked up from reference TRBV7-9 and TRBJ1-2): DTGVSQNPRHKITKRGQNVTFRCDPISEHNRLYWYRQTLGQGPEFLTYFQNEAQLEKSRLLSDRFSAERPKGSFSTLEIQRTEQGDSAMYLCASSRTDNSDGYTFGSGTRLTVV.

The V gene is TRBV7-2, the J gene TRBJ2-5, with 10 bases aligning to TRBD1. The germline CDR1 and CDR2 sequences are SGHTA and FQGNSA. There are 14 residues in the CDR3. The V gene end was trimmed by 4 bases and the J gene end by 5 bases; junction bases not matched to a gene: 4. The CDR3 nucleotides are TGTGCCAGCAGCTCGCGGACAGGGGGGGAGACCCAGTACTTC. It codes for CASSSRTGGETQYF. The variable domain in full, with the rest retrieved from reference TRBV7-2 and TRBJ2-5, is GAGVSQSPSNKVTEKGKDVELRCDPISGHTALYWYRQSLGQGLEFLIYFQGNSAPDKSGLPSDRFSAERTGGSVSTLTIQRTQQEDSAVYLCASSSRTGGETQYFGPGTRLLVL.

This chain joins TRBV6-5 and TRBJ1-2; perhaps TRBD1 as D (6 bases). The CDR3 is 15 residues long. Germline V lookup: CDR1 MNHEY, CDR2 SVGAGI. Trimming stripped 0 bases from V and 4 bases from J, with 12 bases between. In DNA form, the CDR3 reads TGTGCCAGCAGTTACTCGGGGGGGGCCAGCTATGGCTACACCTTC. Translated, it gives CASSYSGGASYGYTF.

The genes are TRBV2 and TRBJ2-5, with 8 bases matching TRBD2. This CDR3 has 18 amino acids. The V gene's germline CDR1 is SNHLY and CDR2 FYNNEI. Trimming at V came to 0 bases and at J to 2 bases, leaving 11 bases not matched to a gene. CDR3 amino acids: CASSEAQSLAGTQETQYF. CDR3 DNA: TGTGCCAGCAGTGAAGCGCAAAGCCTAGCGGGTACGCAAGAGACCCAGTACTTC.

This chain links TRBV19 with TRBJ2-7; 7 bases map to TRBD2. V shed 6 bases, J shed 2 bases, and the junction held 7 bases outside the gene matches. In germline, CDR1 is LNHDA, CDR2 SQIVND (reference sequence). The CDR3 loop spans 14 amino acids. CDR3 in amino acids: CASSFGGSTYEQYF. DNA of the CDR3: TGTGCCAGTAGCTTCGGGGGGTCAACCTACGAGCAGTACTTC.

In its sample, this clone was seen once. The chain combines TRBV11-2 with TRBJ2-7; D is unclear. Trimming took off 5 bases at V and 2 bases at J, with 19 bases between the two ends. The CDR3 sequence is 16 residues long. CDR1 and CDR2 from the germline V gene are SGHAT and FQNNGV. DNA for the CDR3: TGTGCCAGCAGCCGAGACTCAGAACGGCCTACCTACGAGCAGTACTTC. This codes for CASSRDSERPTYEQYF.

This chain uses TRBV27 with TRBJ1-1; 10 bases map to TRBD1. Germline-derived CDR1 and CDR2 are MNHEY and SMNVEV (reference sequence). The CDR3 totals 17 residues. The ends lost 6 bases at V and 5 bases at J; junction bases unmatched: 15. The CDR3 region has the DNA TGTGCCAGCAGCCCAGGCCGGGACAGGGGTCGGTGGACTGAAGCTTTCTTT. As protein: CASSPGRDRGRWTEAFF.

The chain uses TRBV6-5 and TRBJ1-1; D might be TRBD1 (5 bases). This CDR3 has 14 residues. The ends were cut back, 6 bases at V and 1 base at J, with 12 bases in the middle. Per germline, CDR1 MNHEY and CDR2 SVGAGI. CDR3 DNA sequence: TGTGCCAGCAGCCTAGACAGAACGAACACTGAAGCTTTCTTT. Its protein product is CASSLDRTNTEAFF.

The chain recombines TRBV11-2 with TRBJ2-1; 10 bases line up with TRBD1. Per the germline V gene, CDR1 is SGHAT and CDR2 is FQNNGV. This CDR3 is built from 16 residues. The ends lost 5 bases at V and 8 bases at J; junction bases unmatched: 12. The CDR3 protein is CASSPDGQGGSYEQFF. Here the CDR3 DNA reads TGTGCCAGCAGCCCGGATGGACAGGGGGGATCGTATGAGCAGTTCTTC.

This chain connects TRBV6-2 or TRBV6-3 to TRBJ2-3; D might be TRBD2 (5 bases). There are 14 residues in the CDR3. Germline CDR1 reads MNHEY; CDR2 reads SVGEGT. Trimming shortened V by 2 bases and J by 1 base, and 7 bases separated the two germline ends. In DNA, the CDR3 is TGTGCCAGCAGTTACCGGCGGGGCACAGATACGCAGTATTTT. This translates into CASSYRRGTDTQYF.